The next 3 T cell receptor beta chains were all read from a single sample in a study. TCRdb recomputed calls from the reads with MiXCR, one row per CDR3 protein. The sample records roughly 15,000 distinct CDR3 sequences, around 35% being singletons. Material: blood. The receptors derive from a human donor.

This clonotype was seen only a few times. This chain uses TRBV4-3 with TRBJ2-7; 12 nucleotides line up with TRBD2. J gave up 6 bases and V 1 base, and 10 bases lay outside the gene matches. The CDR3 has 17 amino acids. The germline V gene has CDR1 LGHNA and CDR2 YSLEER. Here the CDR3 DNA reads TGCGCCAGCAGCCAAGCCCCACTAGCGGGAGGAGGTTTCGAGCAGTACTTC. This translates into CASSQAPLAGGGFEQYF.

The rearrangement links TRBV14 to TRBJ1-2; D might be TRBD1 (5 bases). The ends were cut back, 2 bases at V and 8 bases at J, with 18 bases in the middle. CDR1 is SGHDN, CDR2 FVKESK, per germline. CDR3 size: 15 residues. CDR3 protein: CASSQSSTRGRGYTF. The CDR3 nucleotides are TGTGCCAGCAGCCAATCTAGTACTCGGGGCAGGGGCTACACCTTC.

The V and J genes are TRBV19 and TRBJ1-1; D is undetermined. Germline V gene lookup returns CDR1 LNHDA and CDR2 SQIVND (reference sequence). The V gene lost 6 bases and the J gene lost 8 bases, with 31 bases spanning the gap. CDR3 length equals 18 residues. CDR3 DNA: TGTGCCAGTAGCAGCAGTTCGATAAGCGGCCTCCATGGAGGGGAAGCTTTCTTT. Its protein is CASSSSSISGLHGGEAFF.